This record covers a single T cell receptor beta chain. At one of its ends the junction is not consistent with the germline gene, which may arise from a read error. CDR3 length equals 14 residues. CDR1 and CDR2 from the germline V gene are LNHNV and YYDKDF (reference sequence). The sample belongs to a study of blood T cell repertoires in COVID-19. The method was immunoSEQ multiplex PCR; TCRdb's version includes in-frame clones alone and lacks a portion of them. The table has approximately 120,000 clones, around four fifths seen once. Sample: peripheral blood. The chain joins TRBV15 to TRBJ1-2; TRBD1 matches at 7 bases. The sequence was obtained from a man between 60 and 70 years old with acute or convalescent COVID-19. CDR3 in amino acids: CATTDRVSNYGYTF. The CDR3 DNA reads as TGTGCCACTACAGACAGGGTGTCGAACTATGGCTACACTTTC.